Listed below are T cell receptor beta chains from one sample, sequenced in a study of blood T cell repertoires in COVID-19. TCRdb keeps only in-frame clones here, not all; method: immunoSEQ multiplex PCR. The data contain about 310,000 clones, around nine tenths of them singletons. Sequenced sample: peripheral blood. These receptors were taken from a man in his sixties or seventies with acute or convalescent COVID-19. CDR3s include the opening cysteine and the closing phenylalanine or tryptophan. The D gene is left open where the match is weak.

TRBV20-1	.	11	TRBJ2-7	CSARPAYEQYF
TRBV5-4	.	13	TRBJ2-7	CASSPGQQIEQYF
TRBV19	TRBD1	15	TRBJ1-2	CASSFTGTGGFGYTF
TRBV4-1	.	16	TRBJ2-5	CASSHGTYLRGETQYF
TRBV6-6	TRBD1	16	TRBJ2-5	CASKGIGQGARETQYF
TRBV28	TRBD2	14	TRBJ2-5	CASSQLAGGETQYF
TRBV4-3	.	16	TRBJ1-5	CASSQEIVTGTQPQHF
TRBV5-6	.	15	TRBJ1-5	CASSFGRGDNQPQHF
TRBV14	.	15	TRBJ1-5	CASSQAGKGDQPQHF
TRBV18	TRBD1	14	TRBJ2-7	CASSPGQGLYEQYF
TRBV6-6	TRBD1	13	TRBJ2-2	CASRDSKAGELFF
TRBV28	TRBD1	15	TRBJ1-3	CASSTPDRPGNTIYF
TRBV5-1	.	16	TRBJ2-7	CASRNLHQVTLNEQYF
TRBV3-1/TRBV3-2	TRBD2	14	TRBJ2-1	CASSGLAGGNEQFF
TRBV9	.	16	TRBJ1-4	CASSRDTFTTNEKLFF
TRBV3-1/TRBV3-2	.	16	TRBJ1-6	CASSEEGRVLGSPLHF
TRBV18	.	15	TRBJ2-1	CASSPREVGSNEQFF
TRBV29-1	TRBD1	12	TRBJ1-2	CSVHTGGNGYTF
TRBV4-2	TRBD2	15	TRBJ2-1	CASSPSGAIYNEQFF
TRBV19	.	14	TRBJ1-5	CASSINPSGMPQHF
TRBV6-5	.	11	TRBJ2-3	CASRDYNTQYF
TRBV5-1	.	15	TRBJ1-1	CASSLDAGVNTEAFF
TRBV11-2	TRBD1	15	TRBJ2-5	CASSRVGQLQETQYF
TRBV24-1	.	14	TRBJ2-1	CATSDYKGMTEQFF
TRBV7-9	TRBD2	15	TRBJ2-3	CASSLGTSGTDTQYF
TRBV29-1	TRBD1	14	TRBJ2-2	CSVGQGLGTGELFF
TRBV18	.	14	TRBJ2-7	CASSPTSMDYEQYF
TRBV12-5	TRBD2	16	TRBJ2-7	CASGPTRPGLNYEQYF
TRBV6-2/TRBV6-3	.	13	TRBJ1-6	CASSSQENSPLHF
TRBV7-2	TRBD2	14	TRBJ2-7	CASSLRRGAYEQYF
TRBV3-1/TRBV3-2	.	16	TRBJ1-3	CASSQAGGAYGNTIYF
TRBV2	.	16	TRBJ1-6	CASSGFEVRANSPLHF
TRBV28	.	11	TRBJ1-5	CASSSTQPQHF
TRBV4-3	TRBD2	16	TRBJ2-1	CASSQVYSGSANEQFF
TRBV5-4	.	12	TRBJ2-1	CASSLGEGGEFF
TRBV12-3/TRBV12-4	.	13	TRBJ1-1	CASTPQVNTEAFF
TRBV12-3/TRBV12-4	.	13	TRBJ1-5	CASSLTGNQPQHF
TRBV9	.	14	TRBJ2-7	CASSVDHQGYEQYF
TRBV6-6	TRBD1	16	TRBJ1-1	CASSYPNRGGDTEAFF
TRBV5-1	TRBD2	15	TRBJ2-3	CASNPSGVSTDTQYF
TRBV9	.	15	TRBJ1-2	CASSTALPEGDGYTF
TRBV15	TRBD2	15	TRBJ2-2	CATSGLAGDTGELFF
TRBV14	.	15	TRBJ2-1	CASSQDSASINEQFF
TRBV3-1/TRBV3-2	TRBD2	13	TRBJ2-2	CASSHGRAGELFF
TRBV9	.	13	TRBJ1-1	CASSVLQSAEAFF
TRBV18	.	15	TRBJ1-3	CASSPYSTEGNTIYF
TRBV6-5	.	11	TRBJ2-1	CASRVVNEQFF
TRBV3-1/TRBV3-2	TRBD2	17	TRBJ2-7	CASSQGLAGATSYEQYF
TRBV28	.	15	TRBJ1-6	CASTGGGLYNSPLHF
TRBV12-3/TRBV12-4	.	12	TRBJ1-1	CASSHRDTEAFF
TRBV11-2	.	17	TRBJ2-1	CASSLRGSTFSYNEQFF
TRBV18	.	13	TRBJ1-2	CASSPGTRDGYTF
TRBV18	.	15	TRBJ1-1	CASSPLGEQNTEAFF
TRBV2	.	13	TRBJ2-5	CASSVGQSETQYF
TRBV12-3/TRBV12-4	.	13	TRBJ1-2	CASSLNSNYGYTF
TRBV4-1	.	16	TRBJ2-3	CASSPQRGAGYDTQYF
TRBV27	.	15	TRBJ2-5	CASSPTRGNSQTQYF
TRBV2	TRBD1	14	TRBJ1-5	CASQRGLGNQPQHF
TRBV27	TRBD1	16	TRBJ2-3	CASSTRDRTLTDTQYF
TRBV29-1	TRBD2	16	TRBJ2-1	CSVVSGGPSSYNEQFF